The 20 T cell receptor beta chains in this list originate from one sample, sequenced in a study of persistence of HIV-infected CD4 T cells. Sequencing used immunoSEQ version 4 in survey mode. Repertoires were generated with immunoSEQ multiplex PCR, while TCRdb's copy carries only in-frame clones and drops some. Of over 10,000 clones in the sample, roughly 66% were seen once. An overlapping HIV-1 Gag peptide pool stimulated these cells at roughly 0.97 ug/peptide/mL. CD4+ T cells upregulating both CD40 ligand and CD69 were sorted as responding cells. Their specific antigens are unknown. Source: CD4+ T cells sorted from PBMCs after approximately 19-hour stimulation, taken from a patient who received antiretroviral therapy. These receptors all stem from an adult man with HIV who was CMV-seropositive.

This clone was detected a few times. The chain employs TRBV7-3 and TRBJ1-2, with 12 bases identical to TRBD1. This CDR3 spans 16 amino acids. With 0 bases clipped from V and 7 bases from J, the junction kept 6 bases outside the gene matches. Germline V lookup: CDR1 SGHTA, CDR2 FQGTGA. The CDR3 DNA follows: TGTGCCAGCAGCTTAACCCCCGGGACAGGGGGCTCTGGCTACACCTTC. Its translation is CASSLTPGTGGSGYTF.

The chain recombines TRBV7-2 with TRBJ1-2; a weak D match, TRBD1 (5 bases). V dropped 5 bases and J dropped 6 bases, with 16 bases sitting between them. Germline V gives CDR1 SGHTA, CDR2 FQGNSA. The CDR3 is 14 amino acids. The CDR3 spells CASSGDSGANGYTF. The CDR3 bases are TGTGCCAGCAGCGGCGACAGCGGCGCCAATGGCTACACCTTC.

This clone was seen a single time. This chain connects TRBV5-8 to TRBJ1-3; weak D call: TRBD1 (5 bases). The CDR3 spans 16 residues. Germline V lookup: CDR1 SGHTS, CDR2 YDEGEE. The ends were cut back, 0 bases at V and 4 bases at J, with 14 bases in the middle. The CDR3 is CASSLGSSRAGNTIYF. In DNA form, the CDR3 reads TGTGCCAGCAGCTTGGGGAGTTCCAGGGCAGGAAACACCATATATTTT.

V and J are TRBV4-3 and TRBJ2-2; 8 bases are shared with TRBD2. V dropped 2 bases and J dropped 6; count of bases not matched to a gene: 5. This CDR3 has 15 residues. CDR1 and CDR2 (germline): LGHNA, YSLEER. This chain's CDR3 is CASSQRAGVAGELFF. The DNA for the CDR3 is TGCGCCAGCAGCCAAAGAGCGGGAGTGGCCGGGGAGCTGTTTTTT.

This clone was seen a handful of times. The CDR3 sequence is CASSVRRDRGIPGQFF. CDR3 in DNA: TGTGCCAGCAGTGTTCGCCGGGACAGGGGGATTCCAGGGCAGTTCTTC. The V and J genes are TRBV6-1 and TRBJ2-1; 11 bases agree with TRBD1. Germline V gene sequence: CDR1 MNHNS, CDR2 SASEGT. The CDR3 extends over 16 amino acids. J gave up 12 bases and V 4 bases, and 14 bases lay outside the gene matches.

The chain has TRBV27 and TRBJ1-5; tentative D call: TRBD1 (5 bases). Per germline, CDR1 MNHEY and CDR2 SMNVEV (reference sequence). V was cut by 6 bases and J by 0 bases, with 12 bases left in between. This CDR3 is built from 15 residues. The CDR3 coding sequence is TGTGCCAGCAGATATCTCGGGGCTAGCAATCAGCCCCAGCATTTT. This codes for CASRYLGASNQPQHF.

This clone turned up a few times. The V and J genes are TRBV29-1 and TRBJ2-3; the match to TRBD2 covers 11 bases. This CDR3 is built from 14 residues. V trimming: 6 bases; J trimming: 5 bases; junction bases outside the gene matches: 7. CDR1 is SQVTM and CDR2 is ANQGSEA in the germline V gene. The CDR3: CSVAALAGEDTQYF. The CDR3 nucleotides read TGCAGCGTCGCCGCACTAGCGGGAGAAGATACGCAGTATTTT.

This clone has just a few counts. This rearrangement joins TRBV6-5 to TRBJ2-5; 8 bases fit TRBD1. Per the germline V gene, CDR1 is MNHEY and CDR2 is SVGAGI. The CDR3 length is 14 residues. J gave up 1 base and V 4 bases, and 2 bases lay outside the gene matches. Here the CDR3 DNA reads TGTGCCAGCAGTTCGGACAGGGTCCAAGAGACCCAGTACTTC. Amino acids: CASSSDRVQETQYF.

The DNA for the CDR3 is TGTGCCTGGAGTGTACGAGATACGCAGTATTTT. This sequence encodes CAWSVRDTQYF. This chain uses TRBV30 with TRBJ2-3; D remains ambiguous. The CDR3 extends over 11 amino acids. Trimming took off 0 bases at V and 5 bases at J, with 3 bases between the two ends. The V gene's germline CDR1 is GTSNPN and CDR2 SVGIG (reference sequence).

The V gene is TRBV9, the J gene TRBJ2-7, with D possibly being TRBD2 (5 bases). The CDR3 totals 15 residues. Trimming pared 0 bases from V and 0 bases from J, leaving 10 bases between. Germline loops: CDR1 SGDLS, CDR2 YYNGEE. This CDR3 reads CASSVDSGHSYEQYF. The CDR3 bases are TGTGCCAGCAGCGTAGACAGCGGCCACTCCTACGAGCAGTACTTC.

This clone was observed a single time. The V and J genes are TRBV18 and TRBJ1-2; no firm D call. This CDR3 spans 16 amino acids. Germline V CDR1 and CDR2: KGHSH, LQKENI. V was cut by 3 bases and J by 0 bases, with 14 bases left in between. Written as DNA, the CDR3 is TGTGCCAGCTCACCGTGGGAAACACCCACTAACTATGGCTACACCTTC. Protein: CASSPWETPTNYGYTF.

The CDR3 DNA follows: TGTGCCAGCAGAGAGGGAAGGAACACTGAAGCTTTCTTT. This encodes CASREGRNTEAFF. J is TRBJ1-1 and V is TRBV2; unclear D gene. CDR1 and CDR2 (germline): SNHLY, FYNNEI. The V gene lost 6 bases and the J gene lost 1 base, with 9 bases spanning the gap. The CDR3 sequence is 13 residues long.

The rearrangement joins TRBV5-4 to TRBJ1-4; D perhaps matches TRBD1 (6 bases). V lost 4 bases and J 1 base, leaving 26 bases between the germline ends. In germline, CDR1 is SGHNT, CDR2 YYREEE (reference sequence). The CDR3 length is 20 residues. CDR3 coding DNA: TGTGCCAGCAGCCCCGGGGGAGGGGGAGGAAGACGGAGAACTAATGAAAAACTGTTTTTT. Protein product: CASSPGGGGGRRRTNEKLFF.

The chain couples TRBV28 to TRBJ1-1; D not resolved. This CDR3 has 14 amino acids. V lost 9 bases and J 0 bases, leaving 14 bases between the germline ends. Germline V CDR1 and CDR2: MDHEN, SYDVKM. The CDR3 sequence: CASTLRELNTEAFF. For the CDR3, the DNA is TGTGCCAGTACACTTAGGGAGTTGAACACTGAAGCTTTCTTT.

This chain links TRBV29-1 with TRBJ1-4; perhaps TRBD1 as D (5 bases). Germline V CDR1 and CDR2: SQVTM, ANQGSEA. Trimming cost V 5 bases and J 7 bases, with 14 bases left between them. The CDR3 is 13 amino acids. The CDR3: CSVFSGLGEKLFF. The CDR3 nucleotides read TGCAGCGTTTTTTCAGGGTTGGGTGAAAAACTGTTTTTT.

The rearrangement links TRBV7-2 to TRBJ1-2; TRBD1 matches 8 bases. CDR3 size: 17 residues. Looked up from germline, CDR1 is SGHTA and CDR2 is FQGNSA. The ends lost 1 base at V and 0 bases at J; junction bases unmatched: 7. The CDR3 spells CASSLGGRTGTNYGYTF. DNA of the CDR3: TGTGCCAGCAGCTTAGGGGGAAGGACAGGGACTAACTATGGCTACACCTTC.

By proportion, this clone is medium-sized (0.01 to 0.1%). The chain is built from TRBV6-2 or TRBV6-3 and TRBJ1-5; D is ambiguous. Germline V gives CDR1 MNHEY, CDR2 SVGEGT. Trimming removed 5 bases from V and 9 bases from J, with 17 bases in between. The CDR3 covers 14 residues. CDR3 loop: CASSPPSSLGPQHF. The CDR3 DNA is TGTGCCAGCAGTCCCCCTTCGAGTCTGGGGCCCCAGCATTTT.

CDR3 coding DNA: TGTGCCAGCAGCTCCCGCGCCACCGCTTACGGCTCTGGGGCCAACGTCCTGACTTTC. This encodes CASSSRATAYGSGANVLTF. The rearrangement links TRBV5-4 to TRBJ2-6, with no clear D. The germline V and J ends were trimmed by 3 bases and 0 bases, with 19 bases remaining between them. Germline CDR1 SGHNT, CDR2 YYREEE (reference sequence). The CDR3 consists of 19 residues.

The chain carries TRBV7-2 and TRBJ2-1; TRBD2 might be the D (5 bases). This CDR3 has 17 residues. The germline gives CDR1 SGHTA, CDR2 FQGNSA. V lost 1 base, J lost 8 bases, and 21 bases lay in between. CDR3 amino acids: CASSLGVRLRRLDEQFF. DNA of the CDR3: TGTGCCAGCAGCTTAGGGGTCCGGCTGCGGAGGCTCGATGAGCAGTTCTTC.

The CDR3 DNA reads TGTGCCAGCAGCCAACAGGGGGCGAGTCAGCCCCAGCATTTT. This codes for CASSQQGASQPQHF. This chain joins TRBV2 and TRBJ1-5, with 9 bases that match TRBD1. There are 14 residues in the CDR3. Germline CDR1 reads SNHLY; CDR2 reads FYNNEI. J was trimmed by 6 bases and V by 6 bases; bases with no gene match: 6.